This T cell receptor (beta chain) was documented in a study of shared clonotypes between healthy human individuals. Trimming took off 0 bases at V and 4 bases at J, with 7 bases between the two ends. The germline gives CDR1 MGHRA, CDR2 YSYEKL. The CDR3 length is 14 residues. Some 30,000 T cell genomes (around 190 ng DNA) went into each sorted-subset replicate. Profiling relied on immunoSEQ multiplex PCR, and the TCRdb table lists in-frame clones only, not all of them. The sample carries about 600,000 clones, roughly 98% recorded once. Naive CD8 cells lacked CD45RO and underwent positive selection for CCR7, leaving out terminally differentiated effector memory CD45RA+ cells. Donors, healthy HIV-negative adults, lacked recent acute infections or vaccinations.

V usage is TRBV4-1 and J usage is TRBJ2-1; D gene ambiguous. This clonotype was sampled from a man aged 25-45 years in good health. The source material was naive CD8+ T cells sorted from blood. The chain's CDR3 is CASSQDHSYNEQFF. CDR3 DNA: TGCGCCAGCAGCCAAGATCACTCATACAATGAGCAGTTCTTC.